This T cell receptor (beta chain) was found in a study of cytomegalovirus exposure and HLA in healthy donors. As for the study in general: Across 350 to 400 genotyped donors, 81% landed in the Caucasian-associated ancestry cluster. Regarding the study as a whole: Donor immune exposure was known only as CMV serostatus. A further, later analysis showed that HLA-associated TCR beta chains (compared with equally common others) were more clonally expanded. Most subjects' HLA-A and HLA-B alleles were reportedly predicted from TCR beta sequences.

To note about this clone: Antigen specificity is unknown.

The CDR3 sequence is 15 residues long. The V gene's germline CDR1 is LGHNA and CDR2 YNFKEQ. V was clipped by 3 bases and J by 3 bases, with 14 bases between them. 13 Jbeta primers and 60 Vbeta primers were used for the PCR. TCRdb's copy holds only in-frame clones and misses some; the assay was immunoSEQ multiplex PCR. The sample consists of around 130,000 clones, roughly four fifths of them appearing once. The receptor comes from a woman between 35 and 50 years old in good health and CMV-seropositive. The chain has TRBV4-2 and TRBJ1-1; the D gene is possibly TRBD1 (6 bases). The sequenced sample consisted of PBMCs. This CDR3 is CASSQETGVHTEAFF. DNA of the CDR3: TGTGCCAGCAGCCAGGAGACAGGAGTTCACACTGAAGCTTTCTTT.